What follows is one TCR beta chain and its context. The antigen it recognizes is unknown. One base away there is no much larger clone; base qualities are not given. The data derive from a study of CD8+CD57+ T cells in acquired aplastic anemia (dated by TCRdb to 2016 to 2018). In the study overall: On average, sorted CD4+ and CD8+ cells yielded 3.2 ug of extracted DNA, with a range of roughly 0.18 to 30 ug.

TCR repertoires of sorted CD4+ and CD8+ blood T cells from severe aplastic anemia patients and healthy subjects were deep-sequenced in the study. Ficoll-Paque density gradient centrifugation was used to isolate peripheral blood mononuclear cells. Before DNA extraction, CD4+ and CD8+ T cells were sorted with FACS or magnetic beads. Reading from cysteine to phenylalanine, the CDR3 counts 14 amino acids. Kept here is only the CDR3 DNA, which spans 42 bases and is read in frame from base 1. Taken from the germline V gene, the CDR1 and CDR2 loops are SGHTA and FQGNSA. V loses 4 bases of germline sequence and J loses 2 bases, and the interval between the two ends is 12 bases. The investigation overall reported the following: CD8+ Simpson's diversity did not differ significantly between patients and healthy controls (P=0.060). Around 30 CD8+ CDR3 sequences were shared between patients and controls but appeared highly expressed in patients and within their immunodominant clones.

TCR beta VDJ combination and CDR3 sequence profiling used genomic DNA as the template. An Illumina HiSeq 2000 was the platform used for TCR repertoire sequencing. In the original analysis: Repertoire assessment relied on Simpson's diversity index, CDR3 size and DJ length profiles, and TRBV/TRBJ rearrangement plots. Whichever DNA sequence was most abundant in the deep sequencing data was defined as the immunodominant clone. CDR3 amino acid sequences were checked for sharing between subjects and were compared against published repertoires and the VDJdb database. TCRdb reprocessed the public reads (quality trimming at Q25 with fastp, clone calling with MiXCR) and kept in-frame beta chains. Identical CDR3 protein sequences are pooled into one entry, listed with their most common genes and DNA. It is TCRdb's table, rather than the study itself, that gives the V and J calls and clone size. Recorded for this sample are roughly 300,000 distinct CDR3 sequences; around 60% of them occurred a single time. The leading ten clones occupy around 8% of the sample.

The V gene is TRBV7-2 and the J gene is TRBJ2-7; no D gene is confidently identified. The sequence was collected from a human donor with severe aplastic anemia or a healthy control (not recorded which). The specimen was sorted CD4+, CD8+, or CD8+CD57+ T cells (not recorded which) from PBMCs. The CDR3 amino acid sequence is: CASSSDGYTYEQYF. In nucleotide form, the sequence is TGTGCCAGCAGCTCGGACGGATATACCTACGAGCAGTACTTC.